This paragraph reports one TCR beta chain. The target of this receptor is not known. A much larger clone is a single base away; this may be a read error. The data stem from a study of T cells after yellow fever vaccination (dated by TCRdb to between 2018 and 2021). Regarding the research as a whole: Libraries from fractions with low cell numbers were prepared with the SMART-Seq v4 Ultra Low Input RNA kit. To follow T-cell clones before and after primary and booster YFV17D yellow fever vaccination, bulk TCR alpha and beta repertoires were sequenced over time. Two healthy male donors, one aged 18 to 29 and one aged 30 to 40 years, were included in the cohort. Blood was collected at multiple timepoints before and after primary and secondary immunization, and bulk PBMC replicates and cell subsets were isolated. The study at large found these results: Because the study included only a couple of donors, the extent to which the findings can be generalized is limited. Most clones expanded after primary vaccination (96% of CD4 and around 88% of CD8) were re-detected after the booster, suggesting that broad memory maintenance occurred. A small share of clonotypes occurred in both CD4 and CD8 compartments, likely arising from convergent recombination. FACS-sorted repertoires could contain abundant contaminating clonotypes from the bulk population, so computational filtering was required. Compared with the primary T-cell response, the secondary T-cell response was weaker but faster, peaking on day 5 rather than day 15.

The meaning of the sample's treatment or condition label: live attenuated yellow fever vaccine strain. A standard Ficoll-Paque protocol was used to isolate PBMCs from peripheral blood. CD4 and CD8 T-cell fractions were isolated with Dynabeads CD4 and CD8 positive selection kits. TriZol was used to extract RNA from bulk PBMCs, CD4 and CD8 fractions, and dextramer-positive and dextramer-negative fractions. TCR cDNA was made using 5'RACE template switching, a step that added a universal primer site and unique molecular identifiers. cDNA synthesis was primed from both the TCR alpha and TCR beta constant segments. Two PCR steps were used to amplify libraries, with sample barcodes and sequencing adapters being added in the second step. Sequencing of libraries was performed on Illumina HiSeq 2500 (2x100 bp) or NovaSeq (2x150 bp). Per the original workflow: MIGEC handled demultiplexing of reads and collapsing into UMI consensus sequences, while MiXCR performed V(D)J alignment. Vaccine-responding clonotypes were defined with edgeR using replicate PBMC samples, requiring FDR below 0.01 and a log2 fold change above 5 up to day 15. CD4 or CD8 identity was assigned to each bulk clonotype according to whether the clonotype was present at higher abundance in the sequenced CD4 repertoire or the sequenced CD8 repertoire. TCRdb redid the processing of the public reads, applying fastp at Q25 and MiXCR, and retained in-frame beta chains. Entries are consolidated by CDR3 protein sequence, retaining the most common genes and DNA. These V and J calls originate from TCRdb's pipeline instead of the authors' own analysis. The sample data list about 63,000 distinct CDR3 sequences, and 6.5% to 9% of these were observed just once. The ten largest make up around 34% of the sample.

Spanning cysteine to phenylalanine, the CDR3 consists of 15 amino acids. Left in the record is the CDR3 DNA by itself, 45 bases read in frame from the first base. CDR1 and CDR2 are drawn from the germline V gene: SGDLS, YYNGEE. This sample comprised CD8+ T cells sorted from PBMCs, obtained 15 days after the yellow fever booster vaccination. This TCR came from a man aged 30 to 39 who received the YFV17D yellow fever vaccine. The chain joins TRBV9 to TRBJ2-2; a weak D assignment points to TRBD2 (5 bases agree). Read as DNA, the sequence is TGTCCCAGCAGCGTATCTGGTGGACTGGACGGGGAGCTGTTTTTT. This is translated as CPSSVSGGLDGELFF.